This TCR beta chain stems from a study of T-cell memory formation after mild COVID-19. This clonotype was detected a few times. Antigen: not known. Notes on the study in general: Detection of some responders pre-infection suggested pre-existing cross-reactive memory T cells participated. Among CD4+ contracting clones, most were CM and EM, and CD8+ ones EMRA. The authors left the SARS-CoV-2 specificity of second-wave clones peaking on day 37 unconfirmed. Clones that shrank (day 15 to 85) were balanced CD4/CD8, whereas later expanders leaned CD4+.

TCRdb ran MiXCR on the 5' RACE reads and lists one entry per CDR3 protein. In the table there are about 270,000 distinct CDR3 sequences, 18% of which are singletons. With 4 bases clipped from V and 6 bases from J, the junction kept 6 bases outside the gene matches. The CDR3 length is 15 residues. Germline lookup yields CDR1 MNHEY and CDR2 SMNVEV (reference sequence). The TCR was taken from a man younger than 30 who had mild COVID-19 (a few samples of this study predate the infection). Cell type and time point are not known. V and J are TRBV27 and TRBJ2-3; 11 nucleotides line up with TRBD2. The sample taken for sequencing was PBMCs or a T cell subset sorted from them (not recorded which). The CDR3 sequence is CASSSPSGGLDTQYF. In nucleotides, the CDR3 is TGTGCCAGCAGTTCCCCTAGCGGGGGGTTGGATACGCAGTATTTT.